The 32 T cell receptor beta chains below were found in one sample sequenced in a study of cytomegalovirus exposure and HLA in healthy donors. Amplification used 60 Vbeta primers and 13 Jbeta primers. Using immunoSEQ multiplex PCR, the repertoire was profiled, and TCRdb retains in-frame clones only, with some absent. The repertoire holds over 100,000 clones, with about four fifths as singletons. Material: PBMCs. The receptor set was obtained from a woman aged 40 to 55 in good health and CMV-seronegative.

This chain uses TRBV7-3 with TRBJ2-7; 13 nucleotides match TRBD2. V was clipped by 5 bases and J by 0 bases; unmatched bases: 4. The CDR3 has 16 residues. Germline V gene lookup returns CDR1 SGHTA and CDR2 FQGTGA. For the CDR3, the DNA is TGTGCCAGCAGCGTGGGACTAGCGGGGCCCTCCTACGAGCAGTACTTC. This sequence encodes CASSVGLAGPSYEQYF.

The CDR3 region is CARSGQGAAEAFF. CDR3 DNA sequence: TGTGCCAGGTCGGGACAGGGGGCAGCTGAAGCTTTCTTT. This chain connects TRBV6-8 to TRBJ1-1; TRBD1 matches 12 bases. The CDR3 length is 13 residues. Unmatched junction bases numbered 5, after V lost 9 bases and J lost 6 bases. CDR1 and CDR2 from the germline V gene are MNHGY and SAAAGT.

The chain employs TRBV6-6 and TRBJ1-3; D may be TRBD1 (5 bases). Deletions cut 6 bases from V and 0 bases from J, with 15 bases between. Looked up from germline, CDR1 is MNHNY and CDR2 is SVGAGI (reference sequence). The length of the CDR3 is 16 residues. The CDR3, as DNA: TGTGCCAGCAGCTCCGAGCCCGGGGGCTCTGGAAACACCATATATTTT. Translating gives CASSSEPGGSGNTIYF.

The CDR3 reads CASSVDSGPQPQHF. The CDR3 bases are TGTGCCAGCAGCGTAGATTCAGGGCCTCAGCCCCAGCATTTT. The chain recombines TRBV9 with TRBJ1-5, with D possibly matching TRBD1 (5 bases). The CDR3 covers 14 residues. Germline V gene sequence: CDR1 SGDLS, CDR2 YYNGEE. V gave up 0 bases and J gave up 6 bases, with 10 bases separating them.

This chain joins TRBV6-5 and TRBJ1-2, with TRBD1 matching 7 bases. The CDR3 spans 14 residues. Germline loops: CDR1 MNHEY, CDR2 SVGAGI. V lost 6 bases to trimming and J lost 4 bases; unmatched junction nucleotides: 8. The CDR3 here is CASSEWTGSYGYTF. In DNA, the CDR3 is TGTGCCAGCAGCGAATGGACAGGATCCTATGGCTACACCTTC.

This rearrangement joins TRBV18 to TRBJ2-7, with D unresolved. Per germline, CDR1 KGHSH and CDR2 LQKENI. The V end lost 4 bases, the J end lost 3 bases, and 16 bases lay between the germline ends. This CDR3 contains 15 residues. This CDR3 is CASSLEVLSSYEQYF. The CDR3 DNA is TGTGCCAGCTCACTAGAGGTGCTGTCAAGCTACGAGCAGTACTTC.

This chain links TRBV6-5 with TRBJ1-1; possibly TRBD1 for D (6 bases). V was shortened by 7 bases and J by 7 bases, with 16 bases between the two germline ends. The germline V gene encodes CDR1 MNHEY and CDR2 SVGAGI. This CDR3 contains 13 residues. DNA for the CDR3: TGTGCCAGCATTAACGCAGGACAGTATGAAGCTTTCTTT. Its protein is CASINAGQYEAFF.

This clone was counted a single time. The chain joins TRBV9 to TRBJ1-1; 8 bases are shared with TRBD1. CDR1 SGDLS and CDR2 YYNGEE come from the germline V gene. The CDR3 totals 11 residues. The V gene end was trimmed by 2 bases and the J gene end by 10 bases; junction bases not matched to a gene: 1. CDR3 sequence: CASSVGTGAFF. The CDR3, as DNA: TGTGCCAGCAGCGTCGGGACAGGAGCTTTCTTT.

The table lists this clone with a count of one. The chain joins TRBV11-2 to TRBJ2-1; TRBD2 matches at 7 bases. CDR1 and CDR2 (germline): SGHAT, FQNNGV. The CDR3 is 16 amino acids. V trimming: 1 base; J trimming: 3 bases; junction bases outside the gene matches: 6. CDR3 amino acids: CASSLALASGYNEQFF. In nucleotides, the CDR3 is TGTGCCAGCAGCTTAGCCCTTGCTAGCGGCTACAATGAGCAGTTCTTC.

The chain uses TRBV27 and TRBJ1-1; 9 bases align to TRBD1. Germline V gene lookup returns CDR1 MNHEY and CDR2 SMNVEV (reference sequence). V was pared by 7 bases and J by 1 base, with 10 bases of the junction left unmatched. The CDR3 consists of 16 residues. CDR3 region: CASIRDRVSENTEAFF. CDR3 bases: TGTGCCAGCATACGGGACAGGGTATCGGAGAACACTGAAGCTTTCTTT.

This chain joins TRBV2 and TRBJ2-1; D is undetermined. V was cut by 4 bases and J by 15 bases, with 16 bases left in between. CDR1 is SNHLY, CDR2 FYNNEI, per germline. This CDR3 contains 12 residues. The CDR3 sequence: CASSVSLGRLFF. The CDR3 bases are TGTGCCAGCAGTGTAAGTTTAGGCAGGTTGTTCTTC.

The rearrangement uses TRBV25-1 and TRBJ1-5; 9 bases align to TRBD1. This CDR3 comprises 15 residues. Germline CDR1 MGHDK, CDR2 SYGVNS. Unmatched junction bases numbered 6, after V lost 5 bases and J lost 4 bases. CDR3 in DNA: TGTGCCAGCAGTCAAACCGGGACAGGGAATCAGCCCCAGCATTTT. Its protein product is CASSQTGTGNQPQHF.

This sequence joins TRBV6-1 and TRBJ1-1; D gene unclear. V shed 7 bases and J shed 0 bases, with 6 bases lying between them. The CDR3 has 12 amino acids. Per the germline V gene, CDR1 is MNHNS and CDR2 is SASEGT. CDR3 DNA sequence: TGTGCCAGCAAACTCATGAACACTGAAGCTTTCTTT. This encodes CASKLMNTEAFF.

This chain joins TRBV19 and TRBJ1-2, with a weak D call TRBD1 (5 bases). This CDR3 is built from 12 residues. The V end lost 7 bases, the J end lost 8 bases, and 14 bases lay between the germline ends. Germline CDR1 and CDR2: LNHDA and SQIVND (reference sequence). As DNA, the CDR3 is TGTGCCAGTAAATGGGGAGGGGAAGGCTACACCTTC. Translated, it gives CASKWGGEGYTF.

This clone has more than one count but fewer than ten. The rearrangement uses TRBV5-6 and TRBJ2-1; 14 nucleotides agree with TRBD2. The CDR3 is 15 residues long. The J segment lost 7 bases and the V segment lost 4 bases, leaving 4 bases of the junction unmatched. The V gene's germline CDR1 is SGHDT and CDR2 YYEEEE. The CDR3 loop is CASSPTSGGANEQFF. CDR3 nucleotides: TGTGCCAGCAGCCCGACTAGCGGGGGGGCGAATGAGCAGTTCTTC.

The chain links TRBV7-6 to TRBJ2-7, with a tentative D call TRBD2 (5 bases). The germline gives CDR1 SGHVS, CDR2 FNYEAQ. Trimming shortened V by 1 base and J by 3 bases, and 19 bases separated the two germline ends. CDR3 length: 17 amino acids. The CDR3 loop reads CASSLEASREGSYEQYF. The CDR3 DNA follows: TGTGCCAGCAGCTTAGAAGCCTCCCGTGAGGGAAGCTACGAGCAGTACTTC.

A word on this clone: The junction does not match germline at one end; this may be a read error. The chain recombines TRBV7-9 with TRBJ1-4; D is ambiguous. The germline CDR1 and CDR2 sequences are SEHNR and FQNEAQ (reference sequence). The CDR3 extends over 18 amino acids. CDR3 sequence: CSSSLWWAGDKINEKLFF. CDR3 bases: TGTTCCAGCAGCTTATGGTGGGCTGGCGACAAGATTAATGAAAAACTGTTTTTT.

This clone was seen a handful of times. The rearrangement links TRBV2 to TRBJ2-2; tentatively, D is TRBD1 (6 bases). This CDR3 contains 13 residues. Germline-derived CDR1 and CDR2 are SNHLY and FYNNEI. Trimming left V 6 bases short and J 3 bases short, with 8 bases between. This CDR3 is CASRGHYTGELFF. CDR3 nucleotide sequence: TGTGCCAGCAGGGGACACTACACCGGGGAGCTGTTTTTT.

The genes are TRBV7-9 and TRBJ1-5; TRBD1 matches at 10 bases. This CDR3 contains 15 residues. The ends lost 0 bases at V and 7 bases at J; junction bases unmatched: 3. CDR1 and CDR2 from the germline V gene are SEHNR and FQNEAQ (reference sequence). CDR3 amino acids: CASSLAGTGVQPQHF. Here the CDR3 DNA reads TGTGCCAGCAGCTTAGCCGGGACAGGGGTGCAGCCCCAGCATTTT.

The rearrangement links TRBV6-1 to TRBJ2-7; 8 bases fit TRBD1. Germline V lookup: CDR1 MNHNS, CDR2 SASEGT. V was pared by 4 bases and J by 9 bases, with 8 bases of the junction left unmatched. The CDR3 is made up of 13 amino acids. The DNA of the CDR3 is TGTGCCAGCAGTGGGACAGGGTCGGGCGGGCAGTACTTC. It yields the protein CASSGTGSGGQYF.

The chain uses TRBV13 and TRBJ2-7, with 12 bases fitting TRBD2. The CDR3 totals 15 residues. V lost 4 bases, J lost 5 bases, and 6 bases stayed unmatched. The germline gives CDR1 PRHDT, CDR2 FYEKMQ (reference sequence). CDR3 in amino acids: CASSSRTSGVDEQYF. The CDR3 nucleotides are TGTGCCAGCAGCTCCCGGACTAGCGGGGTGGACGAGCAGTACTTC. The entire variable domain, with the rest obtained from reference TRBV13 and TRBJ2-7, is as follows: AAGVIQSPRHLIKEKRETATLKCYPIPRHDTVYWYQQGPGQDPQFLISFYEKMQSDKGSIPDRFSAQQFSDYHSELNMSSLELGDSALYFCASSSRTSGVDEQYFGPGTRLTVT.

For the CDR3, the DNA is TGTGCCAGCAGTGAAGGAGGCGGTGCAAGCTCCTACGAGCAGTACTTC. Translating gives CASSEGGGASSYEQYF. The rearrangement links TRBV6-1 to TRBJ2-7; D uncertain. Trimming shortened V by 1 base and J by 0 bases, and 13 bases separated the two germline ends. Germline V gives CDR1 MNHNS, CDR2 SASEGT. The CDR3 runs to 16 residues.

J is TRBJ2-7 and V is TRBV20-1; D uncertain. V gave up 3 bases and J gave up 2 bases, with 5 bases separating them. Germline lookup yields CDR1 DFQATT and CDR2 SNEGSKA (reference sequence). The CDR3 consists of 11 residues. CDR3 sequence: CSASGTYEQYF. The DNA for the CDR3 is TGCAGTGCTAGTGGCACCTACGAGCAGTACTTC.

The J gene is TRBJ1-1, the V gene TRBV6-5; 7 positions match TRBD1. The germline gives CDR1 MNHEY, CDR2 SVGAGI. This CDR3 is built from 15 residues. The V gene end was trimmed by 5 bases and the J gene end by 6 bases; junction bases not matched to a gene: 12. The CDR3 coding sequence is TGTGCCAGCAGTCCCGGGACAGCTCTTTTTTCTGAAGCTTTCTTT. This translates into CASSPGTALFSEAFF.

The chain has TRBV5-4 and TRBJ1-2; D is possibly TRBD1 (6 bases). The CDR3 contains 14 residues. Germline CDR1 reads SGHNT; CDR2 reads YYREEE (reference sequence). V lost 4 bases and J lost 4, with 14 bases in between. CDR3 sequence (DNA): TGTGCCAGCAGCAATAAACAGGGTGTCTATGGCTACACCTTC. Translation: CASSNKQGVYGYTF.

The CDR3 coding sequence is TGTGCCAGCAGTGAAGGCGGTAATGAAAAACTGTTTTTT. This codes for CASSEGGNEKLFF. The rearrangement uses TRBV2 and TRBJ1-4, with D unresolved. Trimming stripped 1 base from V and 4 bases from J, with 4 bases between. The CDR3 has 13 residues. The germline V gene has CDR1 SNHLY and CDR2 FYNNEI.

The chain combines TRBV20-1 with TRBJ2-1; D not resolved. CDR1 DFQATT and CDR2 SNEGSKA come from the germline V gene (reference sequence). Trimming left V 6 bases short and J 4 bases short, with 7 bases between. The length of the CDR3 is 11 residues. The DNA for the CDR3 is TGCAGTGCCGAAACTTACAATGAGCAGTTCTTC. Translation gives CSAETYNEQFF.

The chain couples TRBV28 to TRBJ2-1; D perhaps matches TRBD1 (5 bases). This CDR3 comprises 14 residues. Trimming removed 6 bases at V and 3 bases at J, with 12 bases between. The germline V gene encodes CDR1 MDHEN and CDR2 SYDVKM. This CDR3 reads CASRRQPIYNEQFF. The CDR3 DNA is TGTGCCAGCAGGAGACAGCCGATCTACAATGAGCAGTTCTTC.

The V and J genes are TRBV7-8 and TRBJ1-2; 10 bases map to TRBD1. The V and J ends lost 5 bases and 4 bases, in that order; junction bases with no gene match: 7. Germline values: CDR1 SGHVS, CDR2 FQNEAQ. This CDR3 is built from 15 residues. CDR3 DNA sequence: TGTGCCAGCAGCCCCCCCGGGACAGGGGTCTATGGCTACACCTTC. The encoded protein is CASSPPGTGVYGYTF.

V gene TRBV7-9 combines with J gene TRBJ2-6; D may be TRBD1 (6 bases). Trimming took off 1 base at V and 2 bases at J, with 6 bases between the two ends. Germline loops: CDR1 SEHNR, CDR2 FQNEAQ (reference sequence). The CDR3 sequence is 15 residues long. CDR3 in DNA: TGTGCCAGCAGCTTAGAGGGGGCTGGGGCCAACGTCCTGACTTTC. The encoded protein is CASSLEGAGANVLTF. Full variable domain (remainder filled in from reference TRBV7-9 and TRBJ2-6): DTGVSQNPRHKITKRGQNVTFRCDPISEHNRLYWYRQTLGQGPEFLTYFQNEAQLEKSRLLSDRFSAERPKGSFSTLEIQRTEQGDSAMYLCASSLEGAGANVLTFGAGSRLTVL.

The chain employs TRBV6-5 and TRBJ2-1, with TRBD1 matching 8 bases. The CDR3 consists of 16 residues. CDR1 is MNHEY and CDR2 is SVGAGI in the germline V gene. The V gene end was trimmed by 0 bases and the J gene end by 2 bases; junction bases not matched to a gene: 3. CDR3 residues: CASSYSTGGPYNEQFF. For the CDR3, the DNA is TGTGCCAGCAGTTACTCTACAGGGGGGCCCTACAATGAGCAGTTCTTC.

V usage is TRBV6-5 and J usage is TRBJ2-7; tentative D call: TRBD2 (6 bases). Per the germline V gene, CDR1 is MNHEY and CDR2 is SVGAGI. V was clipped by 7 bases and J by 7 bases, with 17 bases between them. CDR3 length equals 13 residues. The DNA for the CDR3 is TGTGCCAGCACTAGGACCGGGGGAAATGAGCAGTACTTC. Encoded protein: CASTRTGGNEQYF.